One and the same sample provided the 30 T cell receptor beta chains below, sequenced in a study of blood T cell repertoires in COVID-19. TCRdb's copy holds only in-frame clones and misses some; the assay was immunoSEQ multiplex PCR. The sample records 300,000 to 350,000 clones, roughly 87% being singletons. Sample: peripheral blood. The receptor source for this set is a man between 18 and 29 years old with active or convalescent COVID-19.

This clone was counted a few times. The rearrangement uses TRBV13 and TRBJ1-6; D not certain. From germline, CDR1 is PRHDT and CDR2 FYEKMQ (reference sequence). CDR3 length: 13 residues. V dropped 5 bases and J dropped 11 bases, with 13 bases sitting between them. The CDR3 region is CASSPDLVAPLHF. CDR3 nucleotides: TGTGCCAGCAGCCCGGACTTGGTGGCACCCCTCCACTTT. The whole variable domain, filled in from reference TRBV13 and TRBJ1-6, reads AAGVIQSPRHLIKEKRETATLKCYPIPRHDTVYWYQQGPGQDPQFLISFYEKMQSDKGSIPDRFSAQQFSDYHSELNMSSLELGDSALYFCASSPDLVAPLHFGNGTRLTVT.

The gene calls are TRBV19 and TRBJ2-7; TRBD1 aligns across 7 bases. J gave up 2 bases and V 3 bases, and 7 bases lay outside the gene matches. Germline V gives CDR1 LNHDA, CDR2 SQIVND (reference sequence). This CDR3 comprises 15 residues. This chain's CDR3 is CASSMYGTDAYEQYF. The CDR3 DNA sequence: TGTGCCAGTAGTATGTATGGGACAGATGCCTACGAGCAGTACTTC.

The V gene is TRBV11-2, the J gene TRBJ2-7, with 9 bases identical to TRBD1. This CDR3 is 16 amino acids long. The V gene's germline CDR1 is SGHAT and CDR2 FQNNGV. V lost 5 bases, J lost 6 bases, and 14 bases stayed unmatched. For the CDR3, the DNA is TGTGCCAGCAGCATAAACACCGGGACAGGGCTTTCCGAGCAGTACTTC. It specifies CASSINTGTGLSEQYF. The full variable domain, with the rest looked up from reference TRBV11-2 and TRBJ2-7, is EAGVAQSPRYKIIEKRQSVAFWCNPISGHATLYWYQQILGQGPKLLIQFQNNGVVDDSQLPKDRFSAERLKGVDSTLKIQPAKLEDSAVYLCASSINTGTGLSEQYFGPGTRLTVT.

J is TRBJ1-3 and V is TRBV19; D call uncertain. V was pared by 5 bases and J by 0 bases, with 8 bases between. CDR3 length equals 14 residues. Germline V gene sequence: CDR1 LNHDA, CDR2 SQIVND (reference sequence). CDR3 DNA sequence: TGTGCCAGTAGTGAGAGGTACTCTGGAAACACCATATATTTT. This codes for CASSERYSGNTIYF.

V usage is TRBV10-3 and J usage is TRBJ2-2; TRBD2 aligns across 7 bases. From germline, CDR1 is ENHRY and CDR2 SYGVKD. V lost 2 bases to trimming and J lost 4 bases; unmatched junction nucleotides: 4. The CDR3 extends over 15 amino acids. CDR3 coding DNA: TGTGCCATCAGTGAGCGGGGGGAATCCACCGGGGAGCTGTTTTTT. Amino acid sequence: CAISERGESTGELFF.

The chain uses TRBV4-2 and TRBJ2-7; D is possibly TRBD2 (6 bases). The CDR3 has 17 residues. The germline V and J ends were trimmed by 1 base and 4 bases, with 20 bases remaining between them. Germline values: CDR1 LGHNA, CDR2 YNFKEQ. The CDR3 is CASSQAAGKLGGYEQYF. CDR3 bases: TGTGCCAGCAGCCAAGCTGCAGGGAAATTGGGGGGTTACGAGCAGTACTTC.

The chain combines TRBV2 with TRBJ1-1; 7 nucleotides line up with TRBD1. Germline V CDR1 and CDR2: SNHLY, FYNNEI. This CDR3 is 14 amino acids long. Trimming removed 4 bases from V and 3 bases from J; junction bases left unmatched: 5. The chain's CDR3 is CASSVEGADTEAFF. The CDR3 DNA follows: TGTGCCAGCAGTGTTGAGGGGGCGGACACTGAAGCTTTCTTT. Drawing the rest from reference TRBV2 and TRBJ1-1, the complete variable domain is EPEVTQTPSHQVTQMGQEVILRCVPISNHLYFYWYRQILGQKVEFLVSFYNNEISEKSEIFDDQFSVERPDGSNFTLKIRSTKLEDSAMYFCASSVEGADTEAFFGQGTRLTVV.

V and J are TRBV6-2 or TRBV6-3 and TRBJ1-5; TRBD1 matches at 8 bases. Germline CDR1 and CDR2: MNHEY and SVGEGT. The CDR3 extends over 15 amino acids. The V segment lost 3 bases and the J segment 5 bases; nucleotides outside the gene matches: 6. CDR3 loop: CASSYTGGSYQPQHF. CDR3 bases: TGTGCCAGCAGTTATACAGGGGGTTCGTATCAGCCCCAGCATTTT.

CDR3 loop: CASSGSYGYTF. The CDR3 coding sequence is TGTGCCAGCAGCGGTAGCTATGGCTACACCTTC. The rearrangement joins TRBV7-2 to TRBJ1-2; no clear D. V gave up 5 bases and J gave up 4 bases, with 5 bases separating them. The length of the CDR3 is 11 residues. CDR1 is SGHTA, CDR2 FQGNSA, per germline.

V and J are TRBV7-8 and TRBJ2-1; the match to TRBD2 covers 7 bases. Germline values: CDR1 SGHVS, CDR2 FQNEAQ. Trimming removed 3 bases from V and 5 bases from J; junction bases left unmatched: 10. The length of the CDR3 is 16 residues. The CDR3 bases are TGTGCCAGCAGCTTCAGTCCGGGGGGTATGAACAATGAGCAGTTCTTC. It encodes CASSFSPGGMNNEQFF.

V and J are TRBV5-1 and TRBJ1-5; D remains unclear. Trimming cost V 0 bases and J 4 bases, with 11 bases left between them. This CDR3 spans 15 amino acids. CDR1 SGHRS and CDR2 YFSETQ come from the germline V gene. The CDR3 protein is CASSLAPGLNQPQHF. DNA for the CDR3: TGCGCCAGCAGCTTGGCGCCAGGACTAAATCAGCCCCAGCATTTT. Supplemented by reference TRBV5-1 and TRBJ1-5, the full variable domain reads KAGVTQTPRYLIKTRGQQVTLSCSPISGHRSVSWYQQTPGQGLQFLFEYFSETQRNKGNFPGRFSGRQFSNSRSEMNVSTLELGDSALYLCASSLAPGLNQPQHFGDGTRLSIL.

V gene TRBV29-1 combines with J gene TRBJ2-7; tentatively, D is TRBD1 (5 bases). Germline V gene sequence: CDR1 SQVTM, CDR2 ANQGSEA. Trimming pared 4 bases from V and 3 bases from J, leaving 13 bases between. There are 13 residues in the CDR3. CDR3: CSVVGQDNYEQYF. The CDR3 nucleotides are TGCAGCGTTGTTGGCCAGGACAACTACGAGCAGTACTTC.

The CDR3, as DNA: TGCAGCGTGATGGGGCTCCACGAGCAGTACTTC. Translation: CSVMGLHEQYF. The chain joins TRBV29-1 to TRBJ2-7; TRBD1 is a possible D gene (5 bases). CDR1 SQVTM and CDR2 ANQGSEA come from the germline V gene. The CDR3 has 11 residues. V lost 6 bases to trimming and J lost 5 bases, with 11 bases between them.

This clone was observed once. The chain recombines TRBV11-2 with TRBJ1-1; no firm D call. Trimming removed 4 bases at V and 4 bases at J, with 10 bases between. CDR1 is SGHAT, CDR2 FQNNGV, per germline. This CDR3 spans 13 amino acids. The chain's CDR3 is CASSSVSATEAFF. The DNA of the CDR3 is TGTGCCAGCAGCTCGGTGAGCGCCACTGAAGCTTTCTTT.

This chain joins TRBV19 and TRBJ1-5, with TRBD1 as a possible D gene (5 bases). V dropped 3 bases and J dropped 5 bases, with 14 bases sitting between them. CDR1 LNHDA and CDR2 SQIVND come from the germline V gene (reference sequence). This CDR3 is built from 15 residues. The CDR3 protein is CASSMWGGGDQPQHF. In DNA, the CDR3 is TGTGCCAGTAGTATGTGGGGCGGGGGGGATCAGCCCCAGCATTTT.

The J gene is TRBJ2-1, the V gene TRBV18; 7 nucleotides align to TRBD1. The CDR3 sequence is 13 residues long. Germline CDR1 KGHSH, CDR2 LQKENI. V gave up 3 bases and J gave up 7 bases; unmatched junction bases: 3. CDR3 DNA sequence: TGTGCCAGCTCACCTCAGGGGGTAAATGAGCAGTTCTTC. It yields the protein CASSPQGVNEQFF.

The rearrangement links TRBV4-1 to TRBJ2-1; D is possibly TRBD2 (5 bases). Germline loops: CDR1 MGHRA, CDR2 YSYEKL. Trimming left V 1 base short and J 2 bases short, with 15 bases between. The CDR3 has 17 amino acids. The CDR3 region is CASSQVAWQQTYNEQFF. DNA for the CDR3: TGCGCCAGCAGCCAAGTAGCGTGGCAGCAAACCTACAATGAGCAGTTCTTC.

The chain carries TRBV4-2 and TRBJ2-4; weak D call: TRBD2 (6 bases). Germline V CDR1 and CDR2: LGHNA, YNFKEQ. The CDR3 extends over 16 amino acids. The V gene lost 0 bases and the J gene lost 0 bases, with 9 bases spanning the gap. CDR3 region: CASSQEGGLAKNIQYF. The CDR3 coding sequence is TGTGCCAGCAGCCAAGAGGGGGGACTAGCCAAAAACATTCAGTACTTC.

The chain joins TRBV15 to TRBJ2-1; perhaps TRBD1 as D (6 bases). With 0 bases removed from V and 1 base from J, the gap between germline ends came to 16 bases. The CDR3 has 18 residues. Germline CDR1 reads LNHNV; CDR2 reads YYDKDF (reference sequence). The CDR3 region is CATSRDLPRGGSYNEQFF. The DNA for the CDR3 is TGTGCCACCAGCAGAGATCTTCCCAGGGGTGGATCCTACAATGAGCAGTTCTTC.

This chain uses TRBV25-1 with TRBJ1-3, with unresolved D. The V end was cut by 5 bases, the J end by 1 base, with 9 bases between. The CDR3 is 14 residues long. CDR1 is MGHDK, CDR2 SYGVNS, per germline. The CDR3 DNA follows: TGTGCCAGCAGTCAATTACATTCTGGAAACACCATATATTTT. This sequence encodes CASSQLHSGNTIYF.

Here the CDR3 reads CASRAGQGNEQFF. Here the CDR3 DNA reads TGCGCCAGCAGGGCGGGACAGGGCAATGAGCAGTTCTTC. The rearrangement uses TRBV4-1 and TRBJ2-1; 9 bases agree with TRBD1. The CDR3 loop spans 13 amino acids. Germline loops: CDR1 MGHRA, CDR2 YSYEKL. The ends lost 6 bases at V and 6 bases at J; junction bases unmatched: 3.

The chain is built from TRBV6-7 and TRBJ2-1; D not certain. TRBV6-7 is an ORF, and what it does is uncertain. The V end was cut by 6 bases, the J end by 0 bases, with 9 bases between. CDR3 length: 14 amino acids. The CDR3 loop is CASRQMSSYNEQFF. In DNA form, the CDR3 reads TGTGCCAGCAGACAGATGAGCTCCTACAATGAGCAGTTCTTC.

Regarding this clone: Other DNA sequences in this specimen translate into the identical CDR3. The V call is TRBV5-1, the J call TRBJ2-7; TRBD1 aligns across 7 bases. The junction had 4 bases not matched to a gene; V was cut back by 2 bases and J by 5 bases. The CDR3 length is 13 residues. Germline loops: CDR1 SGHRS, CDR2 YFSETQ. The CDR3: CASSLTGAHEQYF. Here the CDR3 DNA reads TGCGCCAGCAGCTTAACAGGGGCTCACGAGCAGTACTTC.

The chain recombines TRBV7-9 with TRBJ1-2; 8 bases are shared with TRBD1. This CDR3 has 14 residues. The V segment lost 5 bases and the J segment 7 bases; nucleotides outside the gene matches: 9. In germline, CDR1 is SEHNR, CDR2 FQNEAQ (reference sequence). In nucleotides, the CDR3 is TGTGCCAGCAGCCCAGGACAGGGTTTGGTTGGCTACACCTTC. Amino acids: CASSPGQGLVGYTF.

The rearrangement uses TRBV6-2 or TRBV6-3 and TRBJ1-5, with 9 bases identical to TRBD1. The CDR3 has 19 amino acids. The V segment lost 2 bases and the J segment 0 bases; nucleotides outside the gene matches: 11. Germline V gene lookup returns CDR1 MNHEY and CDR2 SVGEGT. The CDR3 region has the DNA TGTGCCAGCAGTTACGCCTTGGGACAGGGAGGGGATAGCAATCAGCCCCAGCATTTT. Translated: CASSYALGQGGDSNQPQHF.

There are a few counts of this clone. The gene calls are TRBV5-1 and TRBJ1-2; possibly TRBD1 for D (5 bases). V lost 0 bases and J lost 7, with 10 bases in between. Germline assignment: CDR1 SGHRS and CDR2 YFSETQ. The CDR3 is made up of 13 amino acids. For the CDR3, the DNA is TGCGCCAGCAGCTTGGCAGGGATTCCTGGCTACACCTTC. Translation gives CASSLAGIPGYTF.

The chain has TRBV7-3 and TRBJ1-1, with 8 bases fitting TRBD1. J was trimmed by 1 base and V by 5 bases; bases with no gene match: 9. Germline V CDR1 and CDR2: SGHTA, FQGTGA. The CDR3 covers 16 residues. CDR3 loop: CASSTAPGTGNTEAFF. CDR3 bases: TGTGCCAGCAGCACAGCGCCCGGGACAGGGAACACTGAAGCTTTCTTT.

This clone has only a few counts. V and J are TRBV24-1 and TRBJ2-1; 9 bases are shared with TRBD1. Germline V gives CDR1 KGHDR, CDR2 SFDVKD. Germline trimming cut 5 bases from V and 7 bases from J; bases unmatched to any gene: 11. CDR3 length: 16 residues. The CDR3 DNA follows: TGTGCCACCAGTGGTTCCGGGACAGGGCTTTCGAATGAGCAGTTCTTC. Protein product: CATSGSGTGLSNEQFF.

This clone was seen only once. The chain combines TRBV10-2 with TRBJ2-7; TRBD2 might be the D (5 bases). Germline V CDR1 and CDR2: WSHSY, SAAADI. CDR3 size: 13 residues. The germline V and J ends were trimmed by 6 bases and 0 bases, with 9 bases remaining between them. The CDR3 is CASRDFSSYEQYF. CDR3 sequence (DNA): TGCGCCAGCAGGGACTTCTCCTCCTACGAGCAGTACTTC.

The CDR3 loop is CASSSQGAYGYTF. The CDR3 DNA reads TGTGCCAGCAGTTCCCAGGGGGCGTATGGCTACACCTTC. The V call is TRBV12-3 or TRBV12-4, the J call TRBJ1-2; TRBD1 matches at 8 bases. V was pared by 4 bases and J by 5 bases, with 3 bases of the junction left unmatched. The CDR3 sequence is 13 residues long.